This entry concerns a single T cell receptor beta chain. Antigen: not known. Trimming shortened V by 1 base and J by 4 bases, and 10 bases separated the two germline ends. Germline CDR1 reads LGHNT; CDR2 reads FRNRAP. There are 14 residues in the CDR3. The data stem from a study of siplizumab effects on memory and regulatory T cells. TCRdb keeps only in-frame clones here, not all; method: immunoSEQ multiplex PCR. Here the sample spans about 82,000 clones, 80% to 90% being singletons. General study points: Mean Treg-derived proportions of mappable alloreactive CD4+ clones were approximately 69% for siplizumab and 25% to 30% for controls. Proof of suppressive function in proliferating Tregs from siplizumab cultures was not established. Alloreactive sequences whose origin lay in unstimulated CD4+ memory cells were significantly reduced by siplizumab.

The clonotype was recovered from a human donor in good health. Sequencing was carried out using Tregs sorted from blood. This chain links TRBV12-5 with TRBJ1-1, with TRBD1 as a possible D gene (6 bases). CDR3 sequence: CASGLGWGLTEAFF. CDR3 sequence (DNA): TGTGCTAGTGGTTTGGGTTGGGGGCTCACTGAAGCTTTCTTT.